This is a list of T cell receptor beta chains from one sample in a study of blood T cells in healthy people across ages. TCRdb ran MiXCR on the 5' RACE reads and lists one entry per CDR3 protein. The data hold 950,000 to 1,200,000 distinct CDR3 sequences, with more than 30% observed a single time. The sequenced sample consisted of blood. Receptor source: a man aged 18 to 29 in good health. The CDR3 runs from the conserved cysteine through the conserved F or W. A D gene is named only where the DNA matches it firmly. A clone size is listed for some rows: how often the clone was seen (once, few, many), or a class if it is expanded.

d_gene: .
j_gene: TRBJ1-6
v_gene: TRBV12-3/TRBV12-4
abundance: .
CDR3nt: TGTGCCAGCAGTGTAGCCGAGGATTCACCCCTCCACTTT
CDR3aa: CASSVAEDSPLHF

d_gene: .
j_gene: TRBJ2-1
v_gene: TRBV20-1
abundance: few
CDR3nt: TGCAGTGCTAGACTAGGACGCAGAACGGATGAGCAGTTCTTC
CDR3aa: CSARLGRRTDEQFF

d_gene: TRBD1
j_gene: TRBJ2-7
v_gene: TRBV7-9
abundance: .
CDR3nt: TGTGCCAGCAGGACAGGGGAAGAAAACGAGCAGTACTTC
CDR3aa: CASRTGEENEQYF

d_gene: .
j_gene: TRBJ1-2
v_gene: TRBV7-6
abundance: few
CDR3nt: TGTGCCAGCAGCTTAGAACGTACCTATGGCTACACCTTC
CDR3aa: CASSLERTYGYTF

d_gene: .
j_gene: TRBJ1-6
v_gene: TRBV10-3
abundance: many
CDR3nt: TGTGCCATCAGTGAAGAGGGTTCTTATAATTCACCCCTCCACTTT
CDR3aa: CAISEEGSYNSPLHF

d_gene: .
j_gene: TRBJ2-5
v_gene: TRBV2
abundance: .
CDR3nt: TGTGCCAGCTACCCCGGAGGGGCTCAAGAGACCCAGTACTTC
CDR3aa: CASYPGGAQETQYF

d_gene: .
j_gene: TRBJ1-2
v_gene: TRBV29-1
abundance: few
CDR3nt: TGCAGCGTCCTGGCGTACAGGGTTGAGTATGGCTACACCTTC
CDR3aa: CSVLAYRVEYGYTF

d_gene: TRBD1
j_gene: TRBJ1-3
v_gene: TRBV6-5
abundance: .
CDR3nt: TGTGCCAGCAGTTACGGACAGGGGGACACCATATATTTT
CDR3aa: CASSYGQGDTIYF

d_gene: TRBD1
j_gene: TRBJ1-1
v_gene: TRBV10-3
abundance: .
CDR3nt: TGTGCCATCAGTGAGCCGACAGGGGCCGGCGGTGAAGCTTTCTTT
CDR3aa: CAISEPTGAGGEAFF

d_gene: TRBD2
j_gene: TRBJ2-7
v_gene: TRBV13
abundance: once
CDR3nt: TGTGCCAGCAGCTTAACGGCGGGGGGTGCCTACGAGCAGTACTTC
CDR3aa: CASSLTAGGAYEQYF

d_gene: .
j_gene: TRBJ2-4
v_gene: TRBV20-1
abundance: few
CDR3nt: TGCAGTGCTAGTCAGGAGGGACTAGCCAAAAACATTCAGTACTTC
CDR3aa: CSASQEGLAKNIQYF

d_gene: .
j_gene: TRBJ2-3
v_gene: TRBV12-3/TRBV12-4
abundance: few
CDR3nt: TGTGCCAGCAGTGAATACAGGGGAGGGGGCACAGATACGCAGTATTTT
CDR3aa: CASSEYRGGGTDTQYF

d_gene: .
j_gene: TRBJ2-2
v_gene: TRBV4-1
abundance: few
CDR3nt: TGCGCCAGCAGCCAAGGAGGGCCCGGGGAGCTGTTTTTT
CDR3aa: CASSQGGPGELFF

d_gene: .
j_gene: TRBJ1-5
v_gene: TRBV6-1
abundance: once
CDR3nt: TGTGCCAGCAGTGAAAACAGGCCCCAGCATTTT
CDR3aa: CASSENRPQHF

d_gene: .
j_gene: TRBJ1-4
v_gene: TRBV7-2
abundance: .
CDR3nt: TGTGCCAGCAGCCGTGAAGCTGGGACTTATGAAAAACTGTTTTTT
CDR3aa: CASSREAGTYEKLFF

d_gene: .
j_gene: TRBJ1-5
v_gene: TRBV5-6
abundance: .
CDR3nt: TGTGCCAGCAGCTTGGTTACAGAAAATCAGCCCCAGCATTTT
CDR3aa: CASSLVTENQPQHF

d_gene: .
j_gene: TRBJ2-7
v_gene: TRBV4-3
abundance: .
CDR3nt: TGCGCCAGCAGCCAAGATTTGGGGCCGACAGAAAGGCAGTACTTC
CDR3aa: CASSQDLGPTERQYF

d_gene: TRBD2
j_gene: TRBJ2-7
v_gene: TRBV10-3
abundance: .
CDR3nt: TGTGCCATCAGGGATGGGGCTAGCGGGGGCTATGTTCCCTACAATGAGCAGTACTTC
CDR3aa: CAIRDGASGGYVPYNEQYF

d_gene: .
j_gene: TRBJ2-4
v_gene: TRBV7-2
abundance: .
CDR3nt: TGTGCCAGCAGCCCCCGGACAGTCAAAAACATTCAGTACTTC
CDR3aa: CASSPRTVKNIQYF

d_gene: TRBD2
j_gene: TRBJ2-1
v_gene: TRBV24-1
abundance: .
CDR3nt: TGTGCCACCAGTGGGGAGGGTAATGAGCAGTTCTTC
CDR3aa: CATSGEGNEQFF

d_gene: .
j_gene: TRBJ1-1
v_gene: TRBV19
abundance: few
CDR3nt: TGTGCCAGTAGTATTGGGACAAGGAACACTGAAGCTTTCTTT
CDR3aa: CASSIGTRNTEAFF

d_gene: TRBD1
j_gene: TRBJ2-1
v_gene: TRBV20-1
abundance: few
CDR3nt: TGCAGTGCCCCGAAACCGGGACAGGGGACCTACAATGAGCAGTTCTTC
CDR3aa: CSAPKPGQGTYNEQFF

d_gene: TRBD1
j_gene: TRBJ2-7
v_gene: TRBV4-3
abundance: .
CDR3nt: TGCGCCAGCAGCCAAGTCGTCCCGGGACAGGTGTTCTCCTACGAGCAGTACTTC
CDR3aa: CASSQVVPGQVFSYEQYF

d_gene: TRBD1
j_gene: TRBJ1-4
v_gene: TRBV6-6
abundance: .
CDR3nt: TGTGCCAGCAGTTCTAGGACAGGGGGCAAGGAAAAACTGTTTTTT
CDR3aa: CASSSRTGGKEKLFF

d_gene: TRBD1
j_gene: TRBJ2-2
v_gene: TRBV5-1
abundance: few
CDR3nt: TGCGCCAGCAGCTTGGGGGACAGGGACACCGGGGAGCTGTTTTTT
CDR3aa: CASSLGDRDTGELFF

d_gene: TRBD2
j_gene: TRBJ2-1
v_gene: TRBV12-3/TRBV12-4
abundance: few
CDR3nt: TGTGCCAGCAGTGACGGGACTAGCGGCTCCTACAATGAGCAGTTCTTC
CDR3aa: CASSDGTSGSYNEQFF

d_gene: .
j_gene: TRBJ1-1
v_gene: TRBV18
abundance: .
CDR3nt: TGTGCCAGCTCACCGACCGGGTTGTACACTGAAGCTTTCTTT
CDR3aa: CASSPTGLYTEAFF

d_gene: TRBD1
j_gene: TRBJ2-1
v_gene: TRBV7-9
abundance: few
CDR3nt: TGTGCCAGCAGCCTTCCCGAGGGACAGTCCTACAATGAGCAGTTCTTC
CDR3aa: CASSLPEGQSYNEQFF

d_gene: TRBD2
j_gene: TRBJ2-5
v_gene: TRBV20-1
abundance: few
CDR3nt: TGCAGTGCTACCCCGGGACTAGGGGCTCAAGAGACCCAGTACTTC
CDR3aa: CSATPGLGAQETQYF

d_gene: TRBD1
j_gene: TRBJ1-1
v_gene: TRBV20-1
abundance: many
CDR3nt: TGCAGTGCTAGAGGGACAGGGGACACTGAAGCTTTCTTT
CDR3aa: CSARGTGDTEAFF

d_gene: .
j_gene: TRBJ2-3
v_gene: TRBV4-3
abundance: .
CDR3nt: TGCGCCAGCAGCCCTCATGGGATAGGGAGCACAGATACGCAGTATTTT
CDR3aa: CASSPHGIGSTDTQYF

d_gene: TRBD2
j_gene: TRBJ2-7
v_gene: TRBV20-1
abundance: few
CDR3nt: TGCAGTGCTAGGACTAGCGGCCGCTACGAGCAGTACTTC
CDR3aa: CSARTSGRYEQYF

d_gene: .
j_gene: TRBJ2-3
v_gene: TRBV19
abundance: .
CDR3nt: TGTGCCAGTAGCGGGGACCGCACAGATACGCAGTATTTT
CDR3aa: CASSGDRTDTQYF

d_gene: .
j_gene: TRBJ2-7
v_gene: TRBV2
abundance: .
CDR3nt: TGTGCCAGCAGTTCCATGTACAATGAGCAGTACTTC
CDR3aa: CASSSMYNEQYF

d_gene: TRBD2
j_gene: TRBJ2-1
v_gene: TRBV13
abundance: .
CDR3nt: TGTGCCAGCAGCTCCATGACGGCGGGGGGGACGCACAATGAGCAGTTCTTC
CDR3aa: CASSSMTAGGTHNEQFF

d_gene: .
j_gene: TRBJ1-2
v_gene: TRBV7-2
abundance: .
CDR3nt: TGTGCCAGCAGCCCGTCGTCGGCAGGAACCGTGCAGGGCTACACCTTC
CDR3aa: CASSPSSAGTVQGYTF

d_gene: .
j_gene: TRBJ1-2
v_gene: TRBV28
abundance: .
CDR3nt: TGTGCCAGCAGTTTATCATGGCAGGCTGGCGGCTACACCTTC
CDR3aa: CASSLSWQAGGYTF

d_gene: TRBD1
j_gene: TRBJ2-1
v_gene: TRBV5-1
abundance: few
CDR3nt: TGCGCCAGCAGCTTTACCGGGACAGGGGTCAATGAGCAGTTCTTC
CDR3aa: CASSFTGTGVNEQFF

d_gene: .
j_gene: TRBJ2-7
v_gene: TRBV3-1
abundance: .
CDR3nt: TGTGCCAGCAGCCAAGATAGAAGGGTGCAGTACTTC
CDR3aa: CASSQDRRVQYF

d_gene: .
j_gene: TRBJ2-5
v_gene: TRBV6-5
abundance: few
CDR3nt: TGTGCCAGCAGTTACCGGCTCAAGGCTACGGGCGAGACCCAGTACTTC
CDR3aa: CASSYRLKATGETQYF